This T cell receptor beta chain was identified during a study of beta chain features in type 1 diabetes. The authors obtained over 95% purity in all sorted populations. Of the isolated RNA, all was reverse transcribed, and so the sequenced material was expressed TCRB transcripts. Clones were read by immunoSEQ multiplex PCR, and TCRdb kept only the in-frame ones, dropping some. The sample contains under 300,000 clones, about 8% of which appear only once. This clone has only a few counts. This sequence originates from a woman aged 18-29 years in good health. Source material: central memory CD4+ T cells from blood.

The CDR3 DNA follows: TGTGCCAGCAGCTCGCTGGGGGGTGGCACAGATACGCAGTATTTT. Its translation is CASSSLGGGTDTQYF. The rearrangement uses TRBV7-2 and TRBJ2-3; D perhaps matches TRBD2 (6 bases). Trimming cost V 4 bases and J 1 base, with 12 bases left between them. This CDR3 has 15 residues. Germline V lookup: CDR1 SGHTA, CDR2 FQGNSA.